The T cell receptor beta chain described here comes from a study of blood T cell repertoires in COVID-19. Study-wide background: Material from acute and convalescent COVID-19 was sourced from the United States, Italy and Spain. Nucleic acid was either cDNA or gDNA, and it came from T cells, B-cell-depleted T cells, or PBMCs.

Authors' methods: Estimates of nucleated cell counts were drawn from the amplification of reference gene primers. TCRdb keeps only in-frame clones here, not all; method: immunoSEQ multiplex PCR. V, J and clone size are those of that table, while D and trimming were read from the DNA. The repertoire consists of fewer than 200,000 clones, with around 83% occurring once and the leading ten covering roughly 1%. The clonotype comes from a man aged 40-55 years with acute or convalescent COVID-19. The sample was peripheral blood.

The CDR3 nucleotides are TGTGCCAGCAGTGATAGTCGGGCCTACGAGCAGTACTTC. Amino acid sequence: CASSDSRAYEQYF. The rearrangement joins TRBV2 to TRBJ2-7, with unresolved D. CDR1 is SNHLY and CDR2 is FYNNEI in the germline V gene. The CDR3 loop spans 13 amino acids. V lost 3 bases to trimming and J lost 2 bases, with 8 bases between them.